Presented here are 3 T cell receptor beta chains from one specimen sequenced in a study of CD8+ T cells in alopecia areata. It was cDNA, reverse transcribed from extracted RNA, that served as the sequencing template. This table comes from immunoSEQ multiplex PCR, and its TCRdb copy is limited to in-frame clones, with some not included. The sample yields hundreds of thousands of clones, about 68% seen once. The sample consisted of CD4+ T cells sorted from blood, taken at week 0. These receptors all stem from a human donor with alopecia areata.

V gene TRBV7-9 combines with J gene TRBJ2-5; no firm D call. Germline assignment: CDR1 SEHNR and CDR2 FQNEAQ (reference sequence). Trimming removed 0 bases at V and 3 bases at J, with 8 bases between. The CDR3 sequence is 14 residues long. The CDR3 loop is CASSLALGEETQYF. DNA for the CDR3: TGTGCCAGCAGCTTAGCGCTTGGGGAAGAGACCCAGTACTTC.

In its sample, this clone was seen a few times. The chain joins TRBV30 to TRBJ1-5, with D possibly being TRBD1 (5 bases). This CDR3 contains 12 residues. Trimming cost V 5 bases and J 9 bases, with 14 bases left between them. Germline loops: CDR1 GTSNPN, CDR2 SVGIG (reference sequence). The DNA of the CDR3 is TGTGCCTGGTCGGCCCTAACAGGGCCCCAGCATTTT. Amino acids: CAWSALTGPQHF.

The V gene is TRBV29-1, the J gene TRBJ2-3; D is tentatively TRBD1 or TRBD2 (5 bases each). Germline lookup yields CDR1 SQVTM and CDR2 ANQGSEA. CDR3 length: 13 residues. V was shortened by 5 bases and J by 3 bases, with 12 bases between the two germline ends. CDR3 region: CSVTGPRTDTQYF. Here the CDR3 DNA reads TGCAGCGTTACGGGACCGAGAACAGATACGCAGTATTTT.